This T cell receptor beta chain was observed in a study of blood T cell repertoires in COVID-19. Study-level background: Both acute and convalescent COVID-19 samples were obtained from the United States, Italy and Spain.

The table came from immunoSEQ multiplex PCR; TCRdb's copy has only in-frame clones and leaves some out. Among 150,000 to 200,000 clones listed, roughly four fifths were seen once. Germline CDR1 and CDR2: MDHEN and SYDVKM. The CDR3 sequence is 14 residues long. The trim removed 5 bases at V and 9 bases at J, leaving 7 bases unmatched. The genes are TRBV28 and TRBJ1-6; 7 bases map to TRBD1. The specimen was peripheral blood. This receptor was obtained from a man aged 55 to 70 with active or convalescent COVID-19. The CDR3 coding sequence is TGTGCCAGCAGTCTGGGACAGATTAGTTCACCCCTCCACTTT. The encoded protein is CASSLGQISSPLHF.